This T cell receptor beta chain originates from a study of CD8 T cells in ankylosing spondylitis. Overall study results and limits: A motif of several highly homologous TCR beta variants was seen as apparently characteristic of ankylosing spondylitis blood. A CD8+ phenotype characterized the disease-linked clones, which were relatively rare in peripheral blood. From matched ankylosing spondylitis synovial fluid, disease-linked clones were reportedly recovered at significantly enriched levels.

Ten or more counts support this clonotype. Its antigen is currently unknown. Using quantitative 5'-RACE with molecular barcodes, the authors made TCR beta libraries. MiXCR, run by TCRdb on the 5' RACE reads, gives a single entry per CDR3 protein. The table lists more than 110,000 distinct CDR3 sequences, more than 7% of them singletons. Germline trimming cut 4 bases from V and 0 bases from J; bases unmatched to any gene: 2. This CDR3 is built from 14 residues. CDR1 and CDR2 from the germline V gene are SGHRS and YFSETQ. The material sequenced was synovial fluid, either unsorted or a sorted T cell fraction (not recorded which). The origin of this receptor is a male donor with ankylosing spondylitis. The chain is built from TRBV5-1 and TRBJ2-3, with 7 positions matching TRBD1. For the CDR3, the DNA is TGCGCCAGCAGCGCGACAGGGAGCACAGATACGCAGTATTTT. This gives the protein CASSATGSTDTQYF.